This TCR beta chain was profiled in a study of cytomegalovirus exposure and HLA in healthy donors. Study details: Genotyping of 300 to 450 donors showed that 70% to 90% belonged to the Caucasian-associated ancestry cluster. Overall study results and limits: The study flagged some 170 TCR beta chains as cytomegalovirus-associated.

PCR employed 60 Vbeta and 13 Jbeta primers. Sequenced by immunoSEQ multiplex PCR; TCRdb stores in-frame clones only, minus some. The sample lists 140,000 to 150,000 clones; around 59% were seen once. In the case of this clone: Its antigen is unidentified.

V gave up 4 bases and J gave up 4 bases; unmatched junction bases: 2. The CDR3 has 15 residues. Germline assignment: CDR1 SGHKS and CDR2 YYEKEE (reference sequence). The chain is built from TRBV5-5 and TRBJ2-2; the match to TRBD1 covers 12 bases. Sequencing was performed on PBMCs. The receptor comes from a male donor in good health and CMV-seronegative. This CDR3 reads CASSGTGGLTGELFF. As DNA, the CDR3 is TGTGCCAGCAGCGGGACAGGGGGCCTCACCGGGGAGCTGTTTTTT.